One TCR beta chain is described in this entry. Trimming cost V 1 base and J 9 bases; bases outside gene matches: 13. The CDR3 loop spans 16 amino acids. The germline V gene has CDR1 DFQATT and CDR2 SNEGSKA (reference sequence). The data were obtained in a study of patients and donors after allogeneic stem cell transplantation. MiXCR, applied by TCRdb to the RT-PCR reads, yields one record per CDR3 protein. The table shows 400,000 to 500,000 distinct CDR3 sequences, with approximately 16% occurring only once. The chain joins TRBV20-1 to TRBJ2-1, with 9 bases fitting TRBD2. This receptor was obtained from a human donor who was either an allogeneic HSCT recipient or a stem cell or donor lymphocyte infusion donor (not recorded which). It is not recorded whose cells these are; they may come from a transplant donor. The sequenced sample was blood, either unsorted or a sorted T cell fraction (not recorded which). The CDR3 here is CSARAGLAGGRGEQFF. CDR3 nucleotides: TGCAGTGCTAGAGCCGGGCTCGCGGGGGGGCGGGGTGAGCAGTTCTTC.